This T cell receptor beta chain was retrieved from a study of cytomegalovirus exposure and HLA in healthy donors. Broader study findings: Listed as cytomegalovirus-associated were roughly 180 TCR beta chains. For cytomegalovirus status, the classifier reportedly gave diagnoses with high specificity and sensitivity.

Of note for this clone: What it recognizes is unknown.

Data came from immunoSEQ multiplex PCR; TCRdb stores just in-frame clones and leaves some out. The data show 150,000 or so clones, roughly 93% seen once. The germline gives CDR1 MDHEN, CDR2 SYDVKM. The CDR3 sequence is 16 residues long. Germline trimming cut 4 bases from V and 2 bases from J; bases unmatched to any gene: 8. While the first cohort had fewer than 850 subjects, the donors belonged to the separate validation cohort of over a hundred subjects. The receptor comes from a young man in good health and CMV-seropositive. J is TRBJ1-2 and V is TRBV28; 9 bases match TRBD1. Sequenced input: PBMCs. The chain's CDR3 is CASSSGTGHSNYGYTF. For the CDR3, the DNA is TGTGCCAGCAGTTCCGGGACAGGGCACTCGAACTATGGCTACACCTTC.